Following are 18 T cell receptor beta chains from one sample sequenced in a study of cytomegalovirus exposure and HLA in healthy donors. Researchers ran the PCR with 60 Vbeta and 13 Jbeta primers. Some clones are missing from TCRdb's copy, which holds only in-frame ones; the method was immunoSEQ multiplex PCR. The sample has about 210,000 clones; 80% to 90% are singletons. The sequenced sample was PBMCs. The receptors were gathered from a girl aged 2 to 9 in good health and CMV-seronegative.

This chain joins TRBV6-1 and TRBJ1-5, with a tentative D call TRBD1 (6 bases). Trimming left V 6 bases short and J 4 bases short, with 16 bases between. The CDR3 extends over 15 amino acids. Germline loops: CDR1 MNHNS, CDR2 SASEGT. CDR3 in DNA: TGTGCCAGCAGAGGTTCCCTGCAGGGGAATCAGCCCCAGCATTTT. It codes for CASRGSLQGNQPQHF.

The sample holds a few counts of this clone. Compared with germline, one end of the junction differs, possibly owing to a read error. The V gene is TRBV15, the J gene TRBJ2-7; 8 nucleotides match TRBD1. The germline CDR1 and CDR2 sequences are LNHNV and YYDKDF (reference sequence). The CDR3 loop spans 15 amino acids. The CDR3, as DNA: TGTGCCACCAGCAGAGATACTCTGGCGGGGACAGGAGTTAAATTC. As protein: CATSRDTLAGTGVKF.

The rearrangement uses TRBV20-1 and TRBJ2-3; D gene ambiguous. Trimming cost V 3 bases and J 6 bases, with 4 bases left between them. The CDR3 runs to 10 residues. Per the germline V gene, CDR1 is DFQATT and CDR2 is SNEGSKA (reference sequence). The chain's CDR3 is CSASSDTQYF. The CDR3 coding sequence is TGCAGTGCTAGCTCTGATACGCAGTATTTT.

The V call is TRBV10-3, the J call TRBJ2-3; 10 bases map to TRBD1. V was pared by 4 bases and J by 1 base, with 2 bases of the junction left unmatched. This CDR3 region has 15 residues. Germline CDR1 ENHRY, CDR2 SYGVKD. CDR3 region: CAISAGQGGTDTQYF. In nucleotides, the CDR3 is TGTGCCATCAGTGCCGGACAGGGGGGCACAGATACGCAGTATTTT.

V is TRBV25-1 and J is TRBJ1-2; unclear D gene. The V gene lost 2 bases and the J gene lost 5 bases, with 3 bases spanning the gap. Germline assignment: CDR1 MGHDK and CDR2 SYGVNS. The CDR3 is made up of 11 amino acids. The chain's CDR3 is CASSEQYGYTF. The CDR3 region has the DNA TGTGCCAGCAGTGAACAGTATGGCTACACCTTC.

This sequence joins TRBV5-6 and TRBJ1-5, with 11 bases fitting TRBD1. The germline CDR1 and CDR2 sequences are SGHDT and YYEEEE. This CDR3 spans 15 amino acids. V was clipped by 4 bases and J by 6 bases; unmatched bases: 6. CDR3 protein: CASSADRGLRQPQHF. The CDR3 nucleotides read TGTGCCAGCAGCGCGGACAGGGGGCTTCGTCAGCCCCAGCATTTT.

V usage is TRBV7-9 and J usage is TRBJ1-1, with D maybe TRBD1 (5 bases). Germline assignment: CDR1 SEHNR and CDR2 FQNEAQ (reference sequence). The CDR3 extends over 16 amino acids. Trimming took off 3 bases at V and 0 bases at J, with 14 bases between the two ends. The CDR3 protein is CASSFNHDSLNTEAFF. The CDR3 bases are TGTGCCAGCAGCTTTAATCACGACAGTCTGAACACTGAAGCTTTCTTT.

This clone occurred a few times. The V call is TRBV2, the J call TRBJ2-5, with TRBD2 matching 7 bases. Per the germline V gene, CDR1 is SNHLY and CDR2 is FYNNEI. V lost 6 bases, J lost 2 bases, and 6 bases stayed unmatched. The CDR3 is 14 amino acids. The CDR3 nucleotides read TGTGCCAGCAGGACCTATAGCGGGCAAGAGACCCAGTACTTC. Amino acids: CASRTYSGQETQYF. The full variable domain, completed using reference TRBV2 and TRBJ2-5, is EPEVTQTPSHQVTQMGQEVILRCVPISNHLYFYWYRQILGQKVEFLVSFYNNEISEKSEIFDDQFSVERPDGSNFTLKIRSTKLEDSAMYFCASRTYSGQETQYFGPGTRLLVL.

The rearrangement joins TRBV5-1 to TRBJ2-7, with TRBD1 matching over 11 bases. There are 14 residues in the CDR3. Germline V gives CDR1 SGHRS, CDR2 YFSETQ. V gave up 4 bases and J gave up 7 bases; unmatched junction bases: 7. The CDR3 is CASSLDRGPGEQYF. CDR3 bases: TGCGCCAGCAGCCTGGACAGGGGGCCGGGAGAGCAGTACTTC. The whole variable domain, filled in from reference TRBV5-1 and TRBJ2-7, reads KAGVTQTPRYLIKTRGQQVTLSCSPISGHRSVSWYQQTPGQGLQFLFEYFSETQRNKGNFPGRFSGRQFSNSRSEMNVSTLELGDSALYLCASSLDRGPGEQYFGPGTRLTVT.

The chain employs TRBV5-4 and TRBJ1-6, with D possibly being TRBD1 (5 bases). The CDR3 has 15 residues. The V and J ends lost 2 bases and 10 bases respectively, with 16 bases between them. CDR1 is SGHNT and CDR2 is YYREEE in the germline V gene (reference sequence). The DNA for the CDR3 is TGTGCCAGCAGCTTCTTTCAGGGCTTCAGATCACCCCTCCACTTT. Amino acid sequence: CASSFFQGFRSPLHF.

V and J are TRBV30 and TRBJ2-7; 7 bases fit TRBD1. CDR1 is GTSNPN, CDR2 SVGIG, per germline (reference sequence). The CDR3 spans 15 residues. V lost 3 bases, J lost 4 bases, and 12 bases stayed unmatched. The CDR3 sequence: CAWSPGTVGVYEQYF. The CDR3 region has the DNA TGTGCCTGGAGCCCCGGGACAGTGGGGGTTTACGAGCAGTACTTC.

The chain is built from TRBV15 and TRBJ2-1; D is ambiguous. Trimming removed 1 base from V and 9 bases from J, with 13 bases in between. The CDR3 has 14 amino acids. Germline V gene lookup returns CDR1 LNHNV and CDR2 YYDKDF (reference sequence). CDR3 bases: TGTGCCACCAGCAGAGTACCCGGGTCGTTTGAGCAGTTCTTC. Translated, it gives CATSRVPGSFEQFF.

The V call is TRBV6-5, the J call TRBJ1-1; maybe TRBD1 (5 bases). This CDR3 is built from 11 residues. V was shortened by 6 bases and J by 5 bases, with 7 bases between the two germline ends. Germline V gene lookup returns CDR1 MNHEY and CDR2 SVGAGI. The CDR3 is CASRGVTEAFF. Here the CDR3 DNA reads TGTGCCAGCAGAGGGGTTACTGAAGCTTTCTTT.

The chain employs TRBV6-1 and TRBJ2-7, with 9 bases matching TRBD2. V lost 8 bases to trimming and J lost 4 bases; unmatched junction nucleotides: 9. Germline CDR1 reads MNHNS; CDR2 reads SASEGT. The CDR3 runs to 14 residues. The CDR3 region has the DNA TGTGCCAGCCTTATTCGGACTAGCGATTACGAGCAGTACTTC. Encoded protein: CASLIRTSDYEQYF.

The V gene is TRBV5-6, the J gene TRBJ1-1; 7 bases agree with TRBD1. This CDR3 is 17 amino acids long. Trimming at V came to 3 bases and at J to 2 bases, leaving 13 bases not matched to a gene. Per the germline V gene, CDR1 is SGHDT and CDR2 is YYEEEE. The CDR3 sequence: CASSSRQGTLGNTEAFF. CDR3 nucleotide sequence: TGTGCCAGCAGCTCGAGACAGGGTACATTGGGAAACACTGAAGCTTTCTTT.

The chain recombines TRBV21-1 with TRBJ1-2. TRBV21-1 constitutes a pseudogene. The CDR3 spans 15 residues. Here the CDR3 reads CASSNAPGTNYGYTF. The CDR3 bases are TGTGCCAGCAGCAATGCCCCCGGTACCAACTATGGCTACACCTTC.

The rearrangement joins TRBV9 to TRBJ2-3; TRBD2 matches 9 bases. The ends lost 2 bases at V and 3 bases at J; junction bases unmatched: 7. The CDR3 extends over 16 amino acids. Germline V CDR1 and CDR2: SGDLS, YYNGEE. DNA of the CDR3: TGTGCCAGCAGCGTGGGTAGCGGGGGATTGACAGATACGCAGTATTTT. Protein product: CASSVGSGGLTDTQYF.

This chain's CDR3 is CASSVRTSGIYEQYF. CDR3 coding DNA: TGTGCCAGCAGCGTGAGGACTAGCGGGATCTACGAGCAGTACTTC. The chain is built from TRBV4-2 and TRBJ2-7, with 12 bases aligning to TRBD2. Germline V gene data show CDR1 as LGHNA and CDR2 as YNFKEQ. The length of the CDR3 is 15 residues. J lost 3 bases, V lost 5 bases, and 5 bases had no gene match.